This T cell receptor beta chain derives from a study of T cell responses to AZD1222 COVID-19 vaccine. Study-wide results and caveats: Spike-spanning, vaccine-associated CD4 TCRs were dominant at 160-218 and 743-854. Seropositivity was recorded at baseline in only 6 or 7 AZD1222 recipients. Donors were largely white British and mainly female; clonal diversity was possibly underestimated.

V lost 6 bases, J lost 4 bases, and 8 bases stayed unmatched. The CDR3 contains 15 residues. CDR1 and CDR2 from the germline V gene are MNHEY and SVGAGI. On this clone itself: Its antigen is still unknown.

The assay was immunoSEQ multiplex PCR, and TCRdb's table has in-frame clones only and misses some. The sample has 150,000 to 200,000 clones; roughly 87% are singletons. V gene TRBV6-5 combines with J gene TRBJ1-3; 8 positions match TRBD1. The TCR sequence derives from an adult in good health. Sequencing used peripheral blood, obtained on day 0 of AZD1222 vaccination. DNA of the CDR3: TGTGCCAGCAGCCGCGACAGGGGAAGAGGAAACACCATATATTTT. Translation gives CASSRDRGRGNTIYF.